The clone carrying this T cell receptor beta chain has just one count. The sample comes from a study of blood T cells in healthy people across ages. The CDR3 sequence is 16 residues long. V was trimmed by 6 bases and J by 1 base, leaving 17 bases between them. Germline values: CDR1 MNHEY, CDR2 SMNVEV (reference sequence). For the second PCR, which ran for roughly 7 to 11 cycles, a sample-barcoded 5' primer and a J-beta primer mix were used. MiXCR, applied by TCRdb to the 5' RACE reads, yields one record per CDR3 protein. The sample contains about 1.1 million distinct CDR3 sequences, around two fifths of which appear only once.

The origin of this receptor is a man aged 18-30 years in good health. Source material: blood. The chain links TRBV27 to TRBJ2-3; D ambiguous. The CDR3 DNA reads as TGTGCCAGCAGGCCCGAGACTGGCGGACGCACAGATACGCAGTATTTT. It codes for CASRPETGGRTDTQYF.